This T cell receptor (beta chain) is from a study of T cells in Graves' hyperthyroidism and ophthalmopathy (dated by TCRdb to 2018 to 2020). Background on the whole study: Peripheral blood was collected at initial diagnosis, before any treatment. To identify distinguishing TCR V-J signatures, a discovery cohort of about 100 patients was used, comprising approximately 40 with Graves' ophthalmopathy and 55 to 65 with stable Graves' hyperthyroidism. The paper reports TCR Vbeta CDR3 sequencing of roughly 140 peripheral blood samples: 43 ophthalmopathy, 75 to 80 hyperthyroidism and some 17 progressor patients. The study also compared thyroid tissue and blood T-cell repertoires from roughly six Graves' hyperthyroidism patients. Once sampling was done, hyperthyroidism patients were given methimazole at a starting dose of 30 mg daily, whereas ophthalmopathy patients were given high-dose intravenous methylprednisolone. Prospective prediction of ophthalmopathy was tested in an independent validation cohort of 18 to 20 hyperthyroidism patients and 17 patients who later progressed to ophthalmopathy. The roughly 100 discovery patients were randomly divided into training and test sets at a 7:3 ratio. Paper-wide results and their limitations: Most expanded thyroid clonotypes (frequency above 0.001) were also detected in blood, a finding suggesting that blood repertoires may reflect thyroid immune responses. During validation, the model predicted progression to ophthalmopathy a median of approximately 6 months ahead of onset, with more than 60% sensitivity and less than 85% specificity. No statistical method was used to fix the sample size in advance, and group allocation was not hidden from the investigators. A 13 V-J signature model separated ophthalmopathy from stable hyperthyroidism, with about 90% sensitivity and 81.08% specificity in cross-validation and 80%/75% in testing.

This clonotype was counted between two and nine times. The target of this receptor is not known. No base quality information exists; no much larger clone differs at one position. Ophthalmopathy patients had moderately to severely active disease, Clinical Activity Score of at least 3, NOSPECS grade of at least 4, and duration under 3 months. The study excluded patients with uncontrolled infections, other autoimmune diseases, pregnancy or lactation. Diagnoses were established on the basis of clinical symptoms, serum thyroxine and TRAb, thyroid ultrasound, and orbital computed tomography. PBMCs were isolated from about 9.1 ml of fresh peripheral blood by Ficoll-Paque density gradient centrifugation. Total RNA was extracted using Trizol reagent, and RNA quality was assessed on an Agilent 2100 Bioanalyzer. TCR beta CDR3 regions were amplified from RNA transcripts. A first-round RT-PCR of the TCR CDR3 used the HTBI primer set with the Qiagen OneStep RT-PCR kit. The libraries were constructed in a second round of multiplex PCR and then size-selected and purified. The libraries were sequenced on an Illumina HiSeq2000 using paired-end 100 bp reads. The authors processed their data as follows. SOAPnuke was used to process the raw data, throwing out any read that contained adapters or uncalled bases, had a mean Phred below 15, or lacked an exact constant-primer or identifier match. COPE v1.2.5 was used to merge high-quality paired reads, and clonotypes were defined as unique nucleotide sequences. MiTCR v1.1 was used to align clonotypes to the IMGT TRBV, TRBD and TRBJ reference segments. The analysis was restricted to V-J combinations with a frequency above 0.0001, which together covered over 99% of the repertoires. The TCS score was defined as F50 (clonal expansion) divided by E x V (chaos), with BLOSUM62-based TCRdist calculated between CDR3 peptides within each V-J. Welch's t-statistics and random forest reduced roughly 530 V-J features to roughly 13, which were used in a naive Bayes classifier (R e1071). The similarity between thyroid and blood repertoires was quantified using the Morisita-Horn index. TCRdb reprocessed the public reads (quality trimming at Q25 with fastp, clone calling with MiXCR) and kept in-frame beta chains. Rows merge per CDR3 protein into single entries with the most common DNA and genes. TCRdb, not the original authors, processed these V and J calls. This sample holds fewer than 750,000 distinct CDR3 sequences; over 12% were observed only once. Over 3.5% of the sample rests with the top ten.

Compared with germline, V lacks 3 bases and J lacks 3 bases; bases without a gene match: 4. The CDR3 sequence holds 13 residues, the cysteine and phenylalanine included. The DNA shown is the 39-base CDR3, in frame from base 1. Reading the germline V gene (reference sequence) gives CDR1 GTSNPN and CDR2 SVGIG. The material sequenced was blood. The source is a woman aged 40 to 49 with Graves' ophthalmopathy. The chain couples TRBV30 to TRBJ2-7; 8 central nucleotides agree with TRBD1. The sequenced DNA is TGTGCCTGGAGCCCTGGGACAGGCTACGAGCAGTACTTC. Translated, it reads CAWSPGTGYEQYF.